This is a list of T cell receptor beta chains from one sample in a study of blood T cell repertoires in COVID-19. Assay used: immunoSEQ multiplex PCR; TCRdb lists only in-frame clones, some missing. The repertoire holds approximately 87,000 clones, with approximately 80% as singletons. The source material was peripheral blood. These receptors came from a woman aged 80 or older with acute or convalescent COVID-19. The CDR3 runs from the conserved cysteine through the conserved F or W. Fields, in order: clone size, V gene, J gene, D gene, CDR3 DNA, CDR3 protein. A D gene is named only where the DNA matches it firmly. Only some rows state a clone size, as once, few, many or a class for expanded clones.

clone size: -; V gene: TRBV3-1/TRBV3-2; J gene: TRBJ1-1; D gene: -; CDR3 DNA: TGTGCCAGCAGCTTACAGGGGAACACTGAAGCTTTCTTT; CDR3 protein: CASSLQGNTEAFF
clone size: -; V gene: TRBV24-1; J gene: TRBJ1-2; D gene: TRBD1; CDR3 DNA: TGTGCCACCAGTGATTCTCGGACAGGGCACTATGGCTACACCTTC; CDR3 protein: CATSDSRTGHYGYTF
clone size: -; V gene: TRBV27; J gene: TRBJ1-3; D gene: -; CDR3 DNA: TGTGCCAGCAGTCCGCGGGCGCGAAGCTTGGACACCATATATTTT; CDR3 protein: CASSPRARSLDTIYF
clone size: -; V gene: TRBV28; J gene: TRBJ2-5; D gene: -; CDR3 DNA: TGTGCCAGCAGTTTTCCCCGGGACTTACAAGAGACCCAGTACTTC; CDR3 protein: CASSFPRDLQETQYF
clone size: -; V gene: TRBV11-1; J gene: TRBJ2-3; D gene: -; CDR3 DNA: TGTGCCAGCAGCCGACAGAGCACAGATACGCAGTATTTT; CDR3 protein: CASSRQSTDTQYF
clone size: -; V gene: TRBV3-1/TRBV3-2; J gene: TRBJ1-5; D gene: TRBD1; CDR3 DNA: TGTGCCAGCAGCCAAGCGGGACAGGGGTTCGGTCAGCCCCAGCATTTT; CDR3 protein: CASSQAGQGFGQPQHF
clone size: -; V gene: TRBV7-9; J gene: TRBJ2-3; D gene: -; CDR3 DNA: TGTGCCAGCAGCTCGGACAGTACTAGCACAGATACGCAGTATTTT; CDR3 protein: CASSSDSTSTDTQYF
clone size: -; V gene: TRBV21-1; J gene: TRBJ1-5; D gene: -; CDR3 DNA: TGTGCCAGCAGCAAAGTTTACAGGGGAATACTTATTTGCAATCAGCCCCAGCATTTT; CDR3 protein: CASSKVYRGILICNQPQHF
clone size: -; V gene: TRBV9; J gene: TRBJ1-1; D gene: -; CDR3 DNA: TGTGCCAGCAGCCTCCCAGGGGCCGGCGGTGAAGCTTTCTTT; CDR3 protein: CASSLPGAGGEAFF
clone size: -; V gene: TRBV7-2; J gene: TRBJ1-1; D gene: -; CDR3 DNA: TGTGCCAGCAGCGCGGAGACAGGAGAGAAAGCTTTCTTT; CDR3 protein: CASSAETGEKAFF
clone size: -; V gene: TRBV10-1; J gene: TRBJ2-2; D gene: -; CDR3 DNA: TGCGCCAGCAGTGAGTCTCGAGGGGGGGCCGGTACCGGGGAGCTGTTTTTT; CDR3 protein: CASSESRGGAGTGELFF
clone size: -; V gene: TRBV15; J gene: TRBJ2-3; D gene: TRBD2; CDR3 DNA: TGTGCCACCCTCGGACTAGCGGGGGGGCCCAATACGCAGTATTTT; CDR3 protein: CATLGLAGGPNTQYF
clone size: few; V gene: TRBV9; J gene: TRBJ2-2; D gene: -; CDR3 DNA: TGTGCCAGCAGCGCCTACACAGGGACCGGGGAGCTGTTTTTT; CDR3 protein: CASSAYTGTGELFF
clone size: -; V gene: TRBV18; J gene: TRBJ1-5; D gene: -; CDR3 DNA: TGTGCCAGCTCACCACCGAAGGGAGGCACGGGCAATCAGCCCCAGCATTTT; CDR3 protein: CASSPPKGGTGNQPQHF
clone size: -; V gene: TRBV19; J gene: TRBJ1-2; D gene: -; CDR3 DNA: TGTGCCAGTAGTATGGGGCAGGGGATGGCCTATGGCTACACCTTC; CDR3 protein: CASSMGQGMAYGYTF
clone size: -; V gene: TRBV7-8; J gene: TRBJ2-7; D gene: TRBD2; CDR3 DNA: TGTGCCAGCAGCTGGGGGACTAGCGGGGTCTACGAGCAGTACTTC; CDR3 protein: CASSWGTSGVYEQYF
clone size: -; V gene: TRBV10-2; J gene: TRBJ2-5; D gene: -; CDR3 DNA: TGCGCCAGCACGGGTCGGCTAGATGAGACCCAGTACTTC; CDR3 protein: CASTGRLDETQYF
clone size: -; V gene: TRBV15; J gene: TRBJ1-1; D gene: TRBD1; CDR3 DNA: TGTGCCACCAGCCGAGGAGGATTTTCAACAGGGGCTCCGAACACTGAAGCTTTCTTT; CDR3 protein: CATSRGGFSTGAPNTEAFF
clone size: -; V gene: TRBV7-2; J gene: TRBJ1-2; D gene: -; CDR3 DNA: TGTGCCAGCAGCTTAAGTAAAGGGGCGGCCTATGGCTACACCTTC; CDR3 protein: CASSLSKGAAYGYTF
clone size: few; V gene: TRBV27; J gene: TRBJ2-7; D gene: -; CDR3 DNA: TGTGCCAGCAGAACAGGGTGGTACGAGCAGTACTTC; CDR3 protein: CASRTGWYEQYF
clone size: -; V gene: TRBV3-1/TRBV3-2; J gene: TRBJ1-2; D gene: TRBD1; CDR3 DNA: TGTGCCAGCAGCCCGCGTCGGACAGGGGGTAGAGATGGCTACACCTTC; CDR3 protein: CASSPRRTGGRDGYTF
clone size: -; V gene: TRBV6-6; J gene: TRBJ2-7; D gene: -; CDR3 DNA: TGTGCCAGCAGCTCGACGGGAAGCTCCTACGAGCAGTACTTC; CDR3 protein: CASSSTGSSYEQYF
clone size: -; V gene: TRBV11-2; J gene: TRBJ1-1; D gene: -; CDR3 DNA: TGTGCCAGCAGCTTTCTCCCAGGAATGAACACTGAAGCTTTCTTT; CDR3 protein: CASSFLPGMNTEAFF
clone size: -; V gene: TRBV6-5; J gene: TRBJ2-7; D gene: TRBD1; CDR3 DNA: TGTGCCAGCAAGGACAGGCTCTCCTACGAGCAGTACTTC; CDR3 protein: CASKDRLSYEQYF
clone size: -; V gene: TRBV11-3; J gene: TRBJ1-6; D gene: -; CDR3 DNA: TGTGCCAGCAGCCAAGAGACTGATTCACCCCTCCACTTT; CDR3 protein: CASSQETDSPLHF
clone size: -; V gene: TRBV2; J gene: TRBJ2-1; D gene: TRBD2; CDR3 DNA: TGTGCCAGCAGTGAGGGTCACGGGGGGACTCGCAATGAGCAGTTCTTC; CDR3 protein: CASSEGHGGTRNEQFF
clone size: -; V gene: TRBV3-1/TRBV3-2; J gene: TRBJ2-1; D gene: -; CDR3 DNA: TGTGCCAGCAGCCAACTGCAGGGCAGAAGTGTCTTC; CDR3 protein: CASSQLQGRSVF
clone size: -; V gene: TRBV2; J gene: TRBJ1-2; D gene: TRBD1; CDR3 DNA: TGTGCCAGCAGTGATTGGGCAGGGGGCTATGGCTACACCTTC; CDR3 protein: CASSDWAGGYGYTF
clone size: -; V gene: TRBV19; J gene: TRBJ1-4; D gene: -; CDR3 DNA: TGTGCCAGTAGCCAAGCGCGGGTAACCCTCACAACTAATGAAAAACTGTTTTTT; CDR3 protein: CASSQARVTLTTNEKLFF
clone size: -; V gene: TRBV18; J gene: TRBJ1-2; D gene: TRBD1; CDR3 DNA: TGTGCCAGCTCACCCACCCGCCTAGACAGGGGGCATGGCTACACCTTC; CDR3 protein: CASSPTRLDRGHGYTF
clone size: -; V gene: TRBV7-9; J gene: TRBJ1-1; D gene: TRBD1; CDR3 DNA: TGTGCCAGCAGCCAAACGACAGGGGATGGGAACACTGAAGCTTTCTTT; CDR3 protein: CASSQTTGDGNTEAFF
clone size: once; V gene: TRBV6-5; J gene: TRBJ1-6; D gene: -; CDR3 DNA: TGTGCCAGCAGTAAGCAGGGGCAAAAGAATTCACCCCTCCACTTT; CDR3 protein: CASSKQGQKNSPLHF
clone size: few; V gene: TRBV18; J gene: TRBJ1-6; D gene: TRBD1; CDR3 DNA: TGTGCCAGCTCCCTGCGTGGACAGGGGCTCGGTGGAGATAATTCACCCCTCCACTTT; CDR3 protein: CASSLRGQGLGGDNSPLHF
clone size: once; V gene: TRBV5-1; J gene: TRBJ2-5; D gene: TRBD1; CDR3 DNA: TGCGCCAGCAGCTTAAATCCGACAGGGCAAGAGACCCAGTACTTC; CDR3 protein: CASSLNPTGQETQYF
clone size: few; V gene: TRBV5-1; J gene: TRBJ1-2; D gene: -; CDR3 DNA: TGCGCCAGCAGCCGAGAGGAGGATAGTTACGGCTACACCTTC; CDR3 protein: CASSREEDSYGYTF
clone size: -; V gene: TRBV9; J gene: TRBJ2-3; D gene: -; CDR3 DNA: TGTGCCAGCAGCGTATCGGACAGCCGTTCCCTTAGCACAGATACGCAGTATTTT; CDR3 protein: CASSVSDSRSLSTDTQYF
clone size: once; V gene: TRBV30; J gene: TRBJ2-1; D gene: TRBD2; CDR3 DNA: TGTGCCTTCCTAGCGGGGGGGTACAATGAGCAGTTCTTC; CDR3 protein: CAFLAGGYNEQFF
clone size: -; V gene: TRBV5-1; J gene: TRBJ2-7; D gene: -; CDR3 DNA: TGCGCCAGCAGCTTGAACACCTACGAGCAGTACTTC; CDR3 protein: CASSLNTYEQYF
clone size: once; V gene: TRBV7-6; J gene: TRBJ2-1; D gene: TRBD2; CDR3 DNA: TGTGCCAGCAGCTTACGGCAGCGGGAGGTACATGAGCAGTTCTTC; CDR3 protein: CASSLRQREVHEQFF
clone size: -; V gene: TRBV20-1; J gene: TRBJ1-2; D gene: -; CDR3 DNA: TGCAGTGCTAGTGCCAGGGCACCCTATGGCTACACCTTC; CDR3 protein: CSASARAPYGYTF
clone size: -; V gene: TRBV3-1/TRBV3-2; J gene: TRBJ1-4; D gene: -; CDR3 DNA: TGTGCCAGCAGCCAATCAAGCGAAAAACTGTTTTTT; CDR3 protein: CASSQSSEKLFF
clone size: -; V gene: TRBV5-1; J gene: TRBJ2-7; D gene: -; CDR3 DNA: TGCGCCAGCAGCTTTCTAGCGTCCTCCTACGAGCAGTACTTC; CDR3 protein: CASSFLASSYEQYF
clone size: -; V gene: TRBV7-2; J gene: TRBJ1-2; D gene: -; CDR3 DNA: TGTGCCAGCAGCTTAACAGATAACTATGGCTACACCTTC; CDR3 protein: CASSLTDNYGYTF
clone size: -; V gene: TRBV6-5; J gene: TRBJ1-4; D gene: -; CDR3 DNA: TGTGCCAGCAGTTACAACGGGGAGGCAATGAAGAAACTGTTTTTT; CDR3 protein: CASSYNGEAMKKLFF
clone size: few; V gene: TRBV5-6; J gene: TRBJ1-5; D gene: TRBD1; CDR3 DNA: TGTGCCAGCAGCCGACAGGGCGATCGGGATCAGCCCCAGCATTTT; CDR3 protein: CASSRQGDRDQPQHF
clone size: -; V gene: TRBV27; J gene: TRBJ2-1; D gene: -; CDR3 DNA: TGTGCCAGCAAAGGGGCCACCTCCTACAATGAGCAGTTCTTC; CDR3 protein: CASKGATSYNEQFF
clone size: -; V gene: TRBV7-2; J gene: TRBJ1-1; D gene: -; CDR3 DNA: TGTGCCAGCAGCTTAGTAGAGGGAACCACTGAAGCTTTCTTT; CDR3 protein: CASSLVEGTTEAFF
clone size: few; V gene: TRBV5-1; J gene: TRBJ2-5; D gene: TRBD1; CDR3 DNA: TGCGCCAGCAGCTTAGGGGGCTCAGAGGGGCAAGAGACCCAGTACTTC; CDR3 protein: CASSLGGSEGQETQYF
clone size: -; V gene: TRBV10-2; J gene: TRBJ2-7; D gene: TRBD1; CDR3 DNA: TGCGCCAGCAGTGACCTAGCTGGACAGGGGGCATTAGACGAGCAGTACTTC; CDR3 protein: CASSDLAGQGALDEQYF
clone size: -; V gene: TRBV11-3; J gene: TRBJ2-5; D gene: TRBD1; CDR3 DNA: TGTGCCAGCAGCCCAGGACAGGGGTTGCAAGAGACCCAGTACTTC; CDR3 protein: CASSPGQGLQETQYF
clone size: once; V gene: TRBV2; J gene: TRBJ1-1; D gene: -; CDR3 DNA: TGTGCCAGCAGTGTGGCTAACACTGAAGCTTTCTTT; CDR3 protein: CASSVANTEAFF
clone size: few; V gene: TRBV7-6; J gene: TRBJ2-5; D gene: TRBD2; CDR3 DNA: TGTGCCAGCAGCTTAGGGGGGGGTGGAGGAGAGACCCAGTACTTC; CDR3 protein: CASSLGGGGGETQYF
clone size: -; V gene: TRBV6-1; J gene: TRBJ1-5; D gene: -; CDR3 DNA: TGTGCCAGCAGTGAAGCGGGTCCGAGGGCACGGAACAATCAGCCCCAGCATTTT; CDR3 protein: CASSEAGPRARNNQPQHF
clone size: -; V gene: TRBV7-2; J gene: TRBJ2-2; D gene: TRBD1; CDR3 DNA: TGTGCCAGCAGCCCGGGACTCGGACAGGGTTCCGGGGAGCTGTTTTTT; CDR3 protein: CASSPGLGQGSGELFF
clone size: -; V gene: TRBV7-3; J gene: TRBJ2-1; D gene: -; CDR3 DNA: TGTGCCAGCAGCTTAGGCAGCGGTAGGGGGGGATACAATGAGCAGTTCTTC; CDR3 protein: CASSLGSGRGGYNEQFF
clone size: few; V gene: TRBV6-5; J gene: TRBJ2-5; D gene: TRBD2; CDR3 DNA: TGTGCCAGCAGGCGGGAGTGGGAAGAGACCCAGTACTTC; CDR3 protein: CASRREWEETQYF
clone size: -; V gene: TRBV6-5; J gene: TRBJ1-1; D gene: -; CDR3 DNA: TGTGCCAGCAACCCTTACAGGGTTTTTGAAGCTTTCTTT; CDR3 protein: CASNPYRVFEAFF
clone size: -; V gene: TRBV6-5; J gene: TRBJ1-2; D gene: TRBD1; CDR3 DNA: TGTGCCAGCAGTTACGATTTACAGGGGAGCGCGAGAGGCTACACCTTC; CDR3 protein: CASSYDLQGSARGYTF
clone size: -; V gene: TRBV4-1; J gene: TRBJ1-6; D gene: TRBD1; CDR3 DNA: TGCGCCAGCAGCCGACCACCGGGACAGGGGGAATCACCCCTCCACTTT; CDR3 protein: CASSRPPGQGESPLHF
clone size: -; V gene: TRBV15; J gene: TRBJ2-5; D gene: TRBD1; CDR3 DNA: TGTGCCACCAGCAGGCCGGACAGGGGAGGCGAGACCCAGTACTTC; CDR3 protein: CATSRPDRGGETQYF